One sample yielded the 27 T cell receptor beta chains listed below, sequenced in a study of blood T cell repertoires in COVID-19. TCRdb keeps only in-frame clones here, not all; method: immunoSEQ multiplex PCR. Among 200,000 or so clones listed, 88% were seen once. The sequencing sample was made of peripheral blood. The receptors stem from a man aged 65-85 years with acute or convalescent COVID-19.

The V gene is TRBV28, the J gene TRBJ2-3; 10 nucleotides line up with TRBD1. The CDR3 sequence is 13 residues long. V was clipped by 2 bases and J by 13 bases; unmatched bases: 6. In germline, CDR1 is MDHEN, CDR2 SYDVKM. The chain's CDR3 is CASSLPDRGLKYF. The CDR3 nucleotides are TGTGCCAGCAGTTTACCCGACAGGGGGCTCAAGTATTTT.

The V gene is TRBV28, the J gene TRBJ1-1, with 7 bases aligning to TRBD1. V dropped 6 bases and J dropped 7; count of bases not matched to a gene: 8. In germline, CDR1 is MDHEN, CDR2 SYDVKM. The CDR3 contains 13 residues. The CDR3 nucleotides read TGTGCCAGCAGCCACACAGGGGTTTATGAAGCTTTCTTT. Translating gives CASSHTGVYEAFF.

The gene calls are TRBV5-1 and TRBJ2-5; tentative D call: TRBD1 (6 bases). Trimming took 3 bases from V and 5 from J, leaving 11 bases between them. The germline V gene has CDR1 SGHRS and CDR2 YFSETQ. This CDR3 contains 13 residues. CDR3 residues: CASSSTGMETQYF. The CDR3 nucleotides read TGCGCCAGCAGCTCAACAGGGATGGAGACCCAGTACTTC.

For the CDR3, the DNA is TGTGCCATCTTCCCCTTTCAGGTTGTCTATGGCTACACCTTC. It codes for CAIFPFQVVYGYTF. The chain uses TRBV24-1 and TRBJ1-2; D is unclear. V dropped 11 bases and J dropped 4 bases, with 19 bases sitting between them. Germline V gives CDR1 KGHDR, CDR2 SFDVKD. The CDR3 contains 14 residues.

Here the CDR3 DNA reads TGTGCCAGCAGTGAAGAACGACAGGGTTACTACGAGCAGTACTTC. This sequence encodes CASSEERQGYYEQYF. V is TRBV2 and J is TRBJ2-7; TRBD1 agrees at 7 bases. From germline, CDR1 is SNHLY and CDR2 FYNNEI. The CDR3 consists of 15 residues. The trim removed 1 base at V and 3 bases at J, leaving 6 bases unmatched. The full variable domain, its missing parts supplied by reference TRBV2 and TRBJ2-7, is EPEVTQTPSHQVTQMGQEVILRCVPISNHLYFYWYRQILGQKVEFLVSFYNNEISEKSEIFDDQFSVERPDGSNFTLKIRSTKLEDSAMYFCASSEERQGYYEQYFGPGTRLTVT.

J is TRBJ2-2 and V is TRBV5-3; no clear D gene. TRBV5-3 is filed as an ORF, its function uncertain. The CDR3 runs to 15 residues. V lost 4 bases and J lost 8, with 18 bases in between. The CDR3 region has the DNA TGTGCCAGAAGCCCCTCTCCCCGACGAGGAGGGGAGCTGTTTTTT. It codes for CARSPSPRRGGELFF.

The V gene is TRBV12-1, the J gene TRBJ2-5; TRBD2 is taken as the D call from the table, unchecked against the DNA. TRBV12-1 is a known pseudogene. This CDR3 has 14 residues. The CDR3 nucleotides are TGTGCCAGCAGCCCTGGACTAGCTGGGGAGACCCAGTACTTC. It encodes CASSPGLAGETQYF.

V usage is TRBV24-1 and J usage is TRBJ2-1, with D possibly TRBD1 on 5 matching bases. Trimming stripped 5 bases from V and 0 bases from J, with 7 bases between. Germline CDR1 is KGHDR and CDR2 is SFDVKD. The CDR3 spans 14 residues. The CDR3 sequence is CATSVGVSYNEQFF. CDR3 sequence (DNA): TGTGCCACCAGTGTAGGGGTCTCCTACAATGAGCAGTTCTTC.

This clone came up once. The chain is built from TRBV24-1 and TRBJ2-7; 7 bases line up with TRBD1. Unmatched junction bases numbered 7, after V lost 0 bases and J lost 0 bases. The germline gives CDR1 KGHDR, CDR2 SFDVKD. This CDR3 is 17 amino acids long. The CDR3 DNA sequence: TGTGCCACCAGTGATTTGGGTGACAGGGAAGCCTCCTACGAGCAGTACTTC. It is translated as CATSDLGDREASYEQYF.

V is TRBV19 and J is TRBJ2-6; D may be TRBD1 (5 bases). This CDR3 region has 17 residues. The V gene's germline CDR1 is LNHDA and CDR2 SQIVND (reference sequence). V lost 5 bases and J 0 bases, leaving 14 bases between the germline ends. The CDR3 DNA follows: TGTGCCAGTAGTCCCGACAGCGCAGTCTCTGGGGCCAACGTCCTGACTTTC. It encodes CASSPDSAVSGANVLTF.

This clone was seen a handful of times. The CDR3 loop reads CASSQVGSRGYGYTF. As DNA, the CDR3 is TGTGCCAGCAGCCAAGTCGGCAGCCGGGGCTATGGCTACACCTTC. The gene calls are TRBV14 and TRBJ1-2; D gene ambiguous. Germline V gene lookup returns CDR1 SGHDN and CDR2 FVKESK. CDR3 length: 15 residues. Trimming stripped 1 base from V and 4 bases from J, with 13 bases between.

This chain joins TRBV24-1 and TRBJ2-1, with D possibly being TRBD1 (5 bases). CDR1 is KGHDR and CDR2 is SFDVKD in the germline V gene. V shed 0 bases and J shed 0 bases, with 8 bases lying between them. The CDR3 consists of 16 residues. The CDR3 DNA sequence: TGTGCCACCAGTGATTTGGGACACAGCTCCTACAATGAGCAGTTCTTC. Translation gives CATSDLGHSSYNEQFF.

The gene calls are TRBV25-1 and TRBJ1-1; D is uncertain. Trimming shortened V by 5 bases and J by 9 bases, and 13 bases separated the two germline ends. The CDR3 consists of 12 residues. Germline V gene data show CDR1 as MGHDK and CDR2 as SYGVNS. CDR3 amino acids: CASSLPGGQAFF. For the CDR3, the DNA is TGTGCCAGCAGTCTTCCGGGCGGGCAAGCTTTCTTT.

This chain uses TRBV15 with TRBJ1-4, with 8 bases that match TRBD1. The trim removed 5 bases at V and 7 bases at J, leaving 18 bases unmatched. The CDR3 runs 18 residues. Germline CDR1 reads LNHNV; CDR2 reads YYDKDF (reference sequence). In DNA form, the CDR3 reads TGTGCCACCAGCCCGGGGGTGAAGGCAGGGGGCGCCGGTGAAAAACTGTTTTTT. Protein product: CATSPGVKAGGAGEKLFF.

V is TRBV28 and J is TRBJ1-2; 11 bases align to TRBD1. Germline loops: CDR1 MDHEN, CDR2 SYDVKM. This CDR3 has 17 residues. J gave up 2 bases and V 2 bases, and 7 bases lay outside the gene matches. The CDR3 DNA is TGTGCCAGCAGTTTAACCGTAGGGACAGGGGGAAACTATGGCTACACCTTC. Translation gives CASSLTVGTGGNYGYTF.

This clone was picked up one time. The CDR3 sequence: CASSIRQIGDNEQFF. CDR3 nucleotide sequence: TGTGCCAGTAGTATTCGTCAAATTGGAGACAATGAGCAGTTCTTC. J is TRBJ2-1 and V is TRBV19; D remains ambiguous. V was trimmed by 3 bases and J by 5 bases, leaving 14 bases between them. Germline V CDR1 and CDR2: LNHDA, SQIVND (reference sequence). CDR3 length: 15 residues.

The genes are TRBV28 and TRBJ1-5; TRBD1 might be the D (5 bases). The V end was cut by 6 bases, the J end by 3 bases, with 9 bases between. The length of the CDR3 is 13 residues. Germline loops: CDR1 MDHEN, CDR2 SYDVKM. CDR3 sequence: CASSWGHNQPQHF. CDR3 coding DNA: TGTGCCAGCAGCTGGGGCCACAATCAGCCCCAGCATTTT.

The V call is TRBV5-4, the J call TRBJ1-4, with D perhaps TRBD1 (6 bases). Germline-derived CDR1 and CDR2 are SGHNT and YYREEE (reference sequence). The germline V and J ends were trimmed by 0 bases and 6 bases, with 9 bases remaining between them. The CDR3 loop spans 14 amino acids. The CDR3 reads CASSLDRVDEKLFF. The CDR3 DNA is TGTGCCAGCAGCTTGGACAGGGTGGATGAAAAACTGTTTTTT. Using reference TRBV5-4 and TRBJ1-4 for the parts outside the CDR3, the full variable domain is ETGVTQSPTHLIKTRGQQVTLRCSSQSGHNTVSWYQQALGQGPQFIFQYYREEENGRGNFPPRFSGLQFPNYSSELNVNALELDDSALYLCASSLDRVDEKLFFGSGTQLSVL.

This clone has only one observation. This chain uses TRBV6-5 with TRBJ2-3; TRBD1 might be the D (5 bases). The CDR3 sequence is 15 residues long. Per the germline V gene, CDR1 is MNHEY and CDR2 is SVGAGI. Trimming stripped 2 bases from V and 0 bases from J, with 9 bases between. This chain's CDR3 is CASSYRGRSTDTQYF. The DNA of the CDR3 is TGTGCCAGCAGTTACAGGGGCCGTAGCACAGATACGCAGTATTTT.

CDR3 sequence (DNA): TGTGCCAGCAGCTTGGCCCAGCGCACCGGGGAGCTGTTTTTT. This codes for CASSLAQRTGELFF. The J gene is TRBJ2-2, the V gene TRBV5-4; unclear D gene. The CDR3 totals 14 residues. V was trimmed by 0 bases and J by 4 bases, leaving 7 bases between them. Germline CDR1 is SGHNT and CDR2 is YYREEE (reference sequence).

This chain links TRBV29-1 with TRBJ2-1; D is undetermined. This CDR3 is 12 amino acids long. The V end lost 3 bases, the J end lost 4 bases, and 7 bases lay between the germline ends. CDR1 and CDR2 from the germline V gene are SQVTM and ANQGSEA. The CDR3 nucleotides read TGCAGCGTTGATTCAGGATACAATGAGCAGTTCTTC. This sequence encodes CSVDSGYNEQFF.

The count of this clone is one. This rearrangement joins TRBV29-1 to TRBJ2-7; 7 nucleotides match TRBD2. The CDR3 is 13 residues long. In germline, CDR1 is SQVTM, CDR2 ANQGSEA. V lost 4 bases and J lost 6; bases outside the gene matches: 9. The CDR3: CSVVVAGVGEQYF. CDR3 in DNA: TGCAGCGTTGTTGTCGCGGGAGTGGGCGAGCAGTACTTC.

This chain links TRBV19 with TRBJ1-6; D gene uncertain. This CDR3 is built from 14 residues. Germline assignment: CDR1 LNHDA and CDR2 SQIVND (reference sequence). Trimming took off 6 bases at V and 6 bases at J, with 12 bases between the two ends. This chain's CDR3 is CASSWEGTNSPLHF. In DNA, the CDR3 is TGTGCCAGTAGCTGGGAGGGAACTAATTCACCCCTCCACTTT.

DNA for the CDR3: TGCAGCGTTGATCAGGGTGCTGCCGGGGAGCTGTTTTTT. Amino acid sequence: CSVDQGAAGELFF. The genes are TRBV29-1 and TRBJ2-2, with D maybe TRBD1 (5 bases). The V end lost 3 bases, the J end lost 6 bases, and 11 bases lay between the germline ends. The CDR3 sequence is 13 residues long. The V gene's germline CDR1 is SQVTM and CDR2 ANQGSEA.

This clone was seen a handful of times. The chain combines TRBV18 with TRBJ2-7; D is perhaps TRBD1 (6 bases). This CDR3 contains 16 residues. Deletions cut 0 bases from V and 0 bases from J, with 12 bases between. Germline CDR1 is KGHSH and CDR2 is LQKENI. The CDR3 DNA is TGTGCCAGCTCACCACCGGCGCCCAGGGGCTCCTACGAGCAGTACTTC. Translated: CASSPPAPRGSYEQYF. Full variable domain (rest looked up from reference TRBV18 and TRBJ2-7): NAGVMQNPRHLVRRRGQEARLRCSPMKGHSHVYWYRQLPEEGLKFMVYLQKENIIDESGMPKERFSAEFPKEGPSILRIQQVVRGDSAAYFCASSPPAPRGSYEQYFGPGTRLTVT.

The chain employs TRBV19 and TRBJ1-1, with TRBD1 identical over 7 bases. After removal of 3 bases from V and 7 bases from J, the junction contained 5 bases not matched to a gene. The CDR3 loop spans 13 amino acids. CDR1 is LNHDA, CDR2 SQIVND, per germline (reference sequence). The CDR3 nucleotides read TGTGCCAGTAGTATCTGGGACAGCCATGAAGCTTTCTTT. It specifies CASSIWDSHEAFF.

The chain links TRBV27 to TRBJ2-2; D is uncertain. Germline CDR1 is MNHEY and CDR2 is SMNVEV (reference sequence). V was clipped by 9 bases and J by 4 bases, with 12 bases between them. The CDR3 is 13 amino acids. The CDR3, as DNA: TGTGCCAGTCATATGCTCGGCACCGGGGAGCTGTTTTTT. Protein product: CASHMLGTGELFF.